These 8 T cell receptor beta chains were sequenced from one sample in a study of monozygotic twins with cystic fibrosis. Using immunoSEQ multiplex PCR, the repertoire was profiled, and TCRdb retains in-frame clones only, with some absent. This sample yields under 25,000 clones, of which 95% to 98% are seen a single time; roughly 1.9% belongs to the top ten. The sequenced material came from blood. The receptor source for this set is a woman in her twenties or thirties with cystic fibrosis.

In DNA, the CDR3 is TGTGCCAGCAGCTTGGGCCCCTCGATTGCCCTATACGAGCAGTACTTC. Its protein product is CASSLGPSIALYEQYF. The chain employs TRBV5-6 and TRBJ2-7; D gene uncertain. This CDR3 region has 16 residues. The V end was cut by 0 bases, the J end by 4 bases, with 17 bases between. Germline-derived CDR1 and CDR2 are SGHDT and YYEEEE.

The V and J genes are TRBV7-9 and TRBJ2-7; maybe TRBD1 (7 bases). With 0 bases removed from V and 13 bases from J, the gap between germline ends came to 13 bases. The CDR3 totals 12 residues. The germline CDR1 and CDR2 sequences are SEHNR and FQNEAQ (reference sequence). The CDR3 DNA reads as TGTGCCAGCAGCTTAGCTGCGGGACAGCCATACTTC. Residues: CASSLAAGQPYF.

The chain joins TRBV11-2 to TRBJ1-2; D call uncertain. Trimming took 1 base from V and 5 from J, leaving 8 bases between them. CDR3 length: 13 residues. Germline CDR1 reads SGHAT; CDR2 reads FQNNGV. CDR3 loop: CASSLGSTYGYTF. The DNA of the CDR3 is TGTGCCAGCAGCTTAGGCAGTACTTATGGCTACACCTTC. Together with reference TRBV11-2 and TRBJ1-2, the CDR3 gives the full variable domain: EAGVAQSPRYKIIEKRQSVAFWCNPISGHATLYWYQQILGQGPKLLIQFQNNGVVDDSQLPKDRFSAERLKGVDSTLKIQPAKLEDSAVYLCASSLGSTYGYTFGSGTRLTVV.

This rearrangement joins TRBV7-2 to TRBJ1-6; D ambiguous. The CDR3 is 14 amino acids. From germline, CDR1 is SGHTA and CDR2 FQGNSA. The germline V and J ends were trimmed by 2 bases and 8 bases, with 10 bases remaining between them. CDR3 in amino acids: CASSLLRSDSPLHF. The CDR3 coding sequence is TGTGCCAGCAGCTTACTCCGGTCCGATTCACCCCTCCACTTT.

The CDR3 spells CASSQVLARGETQYF. CDR3 bases: TGCGCCAGCAGCCAAGTCCTAGCGAGAGGAGAGACCCAGTACTTC. J is TRBJ2-5 and V is TRBV4-3; D perhaps matches TRBD2 (6 bases). The CDR3 consists of 15 residues. V was pared by 1 base and J by 4 bases, with 13 bases between. CDR1 and CDR2 (germline): LGHNA, YSLEER.

The V call is TRBV5-1, the J call TRBJ2-2; maybe TRBD1 (7 bases). V shed 4 bases and J shed 5 bases, with 27 bases lying between them. This CDR3 comprises 19 residues. CDR1 SGHRS and CDR2 YFSETQ come from the germline V gene. The CDR3 coding sequence is TGCGCCAGCAGCCTGGGGGGACAGACGTACCTTTCAAGAACCGGGGAGCTGTTTTTT. Its protein is CASSLGGQTYLSRTGELFF.

The rearrangement uses TRBV7-9 and TRBJ1-1; a possible D gene is TRBD1 (6 bases). This CDR3 comprises 13 residues. CDR1 and CDR2 (germline): SEHNR, FQNEAQ (reference sequence). V lost 1 base, J lost 6 bases, and 9 bases lay in between. The CDR3 nucleotides are TGTGCCAGCAGCTTAGATGAGGGGGCTGAAGCTTTCTTT. Translation gives CASSLDEGAEAFF.

V usage is TRBV29-1 and J usage is TRBJ2-5, with D possibly TRBD2 on 6 matching bases. From germline, CDR1 is SQVTM and CDR2 ANQGSEA. V was trimmed by 6 bases and J by 4 bases, leaving 18 bases between them. CDR3 size: 14 residues. CDR3 sequence reads: CSVGLAWVRETQYF. The CDR3 DNA reads TGCAGCGTGGGTCTAGCGTGGGTTCGAGAGACCCAGTACTTC.